This TCR beta chain comes out of a study of control samples from healthy donors and cancer patients. Assay used: immunoSEQ multiplex PCR; TCRdb lists only in-frame clones, some missing. The table shows 110,000 to 150,000 clones, with around 90% occurring only once. Germline values: CDR1 MNHEY, CDR2 SVGAGI. This CDR3 comprises 12 residues. Germline trimming cut 6 bases from V and 8 bases from J; bases unmatched to any gene: 2. This clonotype was sampled from a man aged 30 to 39 in good health. Source material: blood. This rearrangement joins TRBV6-5 to TRBJ1-4, with 8 bases lining up with TRBD1. CDR3 sequence reads: CASSRGREKLFF. The CDR3 nucleotides read TGTGCCAGCAGCAGGGGGCGAGAAAAACTGTTTTTT.